Listed here is a single TCR beta chain. This clonotype has just a few counts. What this receptor recognizes is not known. The record has no base qualities; no much larger clone is one base away. The data derive from a study of identical twins (dated by TCRdb to between 2015 and 2016). Some background on the complete study: TCR alpha and beta repertoires from monozygotic twins, unrelated adults of various ages and cord blood were deep-sequenced to test whether fetal clonotypes persist. To rule out contamination, the twin experiments were replicated at different times with different library preparation protocols. Study-wide conclusions, independent of this receptor: Compared with coincidental sharing between unrelated individuals, out-of-frame TCR alpha sequences shared between twins showed an excess of sequences with low generation probability. Fewer insertions were carried by abundant cord blood beta clonotypes, a similar but weaker trend appeared in young adult naive repertoires, and no such trend appeared in memory repertoires. In beta out-of-frame sequences, excess twin sharing was weaker, because having fewer shared sequences lowered the signal-to-noise ratio. Because the same donors could not be followed over many years, the conclusions depended on cross-sectional statistical analysis. Recombination models systematically underestimated out-of-frame TCR alpha sharing in monozygotic twins but agreed with sharing between unrelated individuals. Invariant T cells such as MAIT and iNKT could partly confound zero-insertion analyses, although diverse VJ usage argued against such confounding for most clonotypes.

The library relied on 5' RACE. Sequencing took place on an Illumina HiSeq 2000. A universal primer binding site was added through template switching, and the final cDNA carried a unique molecular identifier so that TCR cDNA molecules could be counted accurately. Specific primers in the conserved constant-segment region were used to synthesize first-strand cDNA for the TCR alpha and beta chains. To control for contamination, each cDNA library was double barcoded with a SMART-Mk sample barcode plus Illumina barcodes. TruSeq adapter sequences along with Illumina sample barcodes were introduced in two successive PCR steps. The Illumina HiSeq platform was used with custom primers to sequence TCR alpha and beta cDNA libraries. As for how the authors treated the data: MiGEC was used to process raw reads and extract unique molecular identifiers, and MiXCR was used to find CDR3 positions. For each individual, recombination models were inferred using an EM algorithm with the repgenHMM and IGoR tools. The tcR package in R was used for shared clonotype analysis, with sharing normalized by the product of cloneset sizes. Out-of-frame nonproductive sequences were analyzed to study raw recombination free of thymic and clonal selection effects. Starting from the raw public reads, TCRdb applied fastp trimming at Q25, assembled clones with MiXCR and retained in-frame beta chains. Entries are consolidated by CDR3 protein sequence, retaining the most common genes and DNA. It is TCRdb's table, rather than the study itself, that gives the V and J calls and clone size. The table for this sample lists some 1,700,000 distinct CDR3 sequences; roughly a third of them were counted only once. The ten largest clonotypes hold 0.27% of the sample.

Every donor was a healthy Caucasian. The CDR3 has 12 amino acids, counting the end cysteine and phenylalanine. The CDR3 DNA has 36 bases and is translated from base 1. The germline V gene supplies CDR1 MDHEN and CDR2 SYDVKM. Trimming costs V 7 bases and J 6 bases, and their ends lie 10 bases apart. The receptor was isolated from a newborn girl in good health. Sequenced material: cord blood. The V and J segments used are TRBV28 and TRBJ1-5; too little of a D gene remains to name it. Here the CDR3 is given as CASNLGRQPQHF. The DNA is TGTGCCAGCAATCTAGGTCGTCAGCCCCAGCATTTT.